The 2 T cell receptor beta chains presented below share a single source sample, sequenced in a study of T cells in Graves' hyperthyroidism and ophthalmopathy. Amplified TCR beta CDR3 regions came from RNA transcripts. Using the HTBI primer set, a first-round RT-PCR was run on the TCR CDR3. TCRdb reprocessed the multiplex PCR reads with MiXCR, giving one entry per CDR3 protein. The sample includes around 500,000 distinct CDR3 sequences, over 13% of them seen just once. Material: blood. Source of these receptors: a woman aged 18-35 years with Graves' hyperthyroidism.

This clonotype was seen many times. This sequence joins TRBV10-3 and TRBJ1-1; no clear D gene. The germline V gene has CDR1 ENHRY and CDR2 SYGVKD. V was cut by 0 bases and J by 0 bases, with 14 bases left in between. The CDR3 extends over 17 amino acids. Here the CDR3 reads CAISESAVPGMNTEAFF. CDR3 nucleotides: TGTGCCATCAGTGAGTCGGCGGTCCCGGGGATGAACACTGAAGCTTTCTTT.

This clonotype was seen only a few times. This sequence joins TRBV6-9 and TRBJ2-5; tentatively, D is TRBD2 (5 bases). Germline V gene data show CDR1 as MNHGY and CDR2 as SVAAGI. The CDR3 extends over 15 amino acids. The V end was cut by 1 base, the J end by 4 bases, with 13 bases between. As DNA, the CDR3 is TGTGCCAGCAGTTATTACCGGGAAGGGAGAGAGACCCAGTACTTC. Translated, it gives CASSYYREGRETQYF.